This T cell receptor (beta chain) was observed in a study of regulatory T cells in long-lasting Graves disease. Study-level results: A greater number of public clonotypes (2,741) was shared by persistent patients than by new patients (about 880). Newly diagnosed patients had higher TCR diversity than persistent Graves' patients did.

Germline V CDR1 and CDR2: SGHTA, FQGNSA. V was pared by 1 base and J by 1 base, with 11 bases between. This CDR3 is 16 amino acids long. The time point was: newly diagnosed GD, antithyroid drugs for less than 3 months. From RNA extracted from PBMCs, the TCR library was made. This clonotype was picked up many times. The antigen remains undetermined. Sequencing libraries for TCR beta were prepared with iRepertoire HTBI primers and Arm-PCR of CDR3 regions. A single record per CDR3 protein comes from TCRdb applying MiXCR to the multiplex PCR reads. The table shows around 250,000 distinct CDR3 sequences, with around 17% occurring only once.

Sequences were derived from peripheral blood mononuclear cells (PBMCs), sampled at new diagnosis, from a patient treated with antithyroid drugs. The receptor's source is a female donor with Graves disease. This sequence joins TRBV7-2 and TRBJ2-1; no clear D gene. The DNA of the CDR3 is TGTGCCAGCAGCTTAGTTGGCGCTTCGTCCTACAATGAGCAGTTCTTC. Residues: CASSLVGASSYNEQFF.